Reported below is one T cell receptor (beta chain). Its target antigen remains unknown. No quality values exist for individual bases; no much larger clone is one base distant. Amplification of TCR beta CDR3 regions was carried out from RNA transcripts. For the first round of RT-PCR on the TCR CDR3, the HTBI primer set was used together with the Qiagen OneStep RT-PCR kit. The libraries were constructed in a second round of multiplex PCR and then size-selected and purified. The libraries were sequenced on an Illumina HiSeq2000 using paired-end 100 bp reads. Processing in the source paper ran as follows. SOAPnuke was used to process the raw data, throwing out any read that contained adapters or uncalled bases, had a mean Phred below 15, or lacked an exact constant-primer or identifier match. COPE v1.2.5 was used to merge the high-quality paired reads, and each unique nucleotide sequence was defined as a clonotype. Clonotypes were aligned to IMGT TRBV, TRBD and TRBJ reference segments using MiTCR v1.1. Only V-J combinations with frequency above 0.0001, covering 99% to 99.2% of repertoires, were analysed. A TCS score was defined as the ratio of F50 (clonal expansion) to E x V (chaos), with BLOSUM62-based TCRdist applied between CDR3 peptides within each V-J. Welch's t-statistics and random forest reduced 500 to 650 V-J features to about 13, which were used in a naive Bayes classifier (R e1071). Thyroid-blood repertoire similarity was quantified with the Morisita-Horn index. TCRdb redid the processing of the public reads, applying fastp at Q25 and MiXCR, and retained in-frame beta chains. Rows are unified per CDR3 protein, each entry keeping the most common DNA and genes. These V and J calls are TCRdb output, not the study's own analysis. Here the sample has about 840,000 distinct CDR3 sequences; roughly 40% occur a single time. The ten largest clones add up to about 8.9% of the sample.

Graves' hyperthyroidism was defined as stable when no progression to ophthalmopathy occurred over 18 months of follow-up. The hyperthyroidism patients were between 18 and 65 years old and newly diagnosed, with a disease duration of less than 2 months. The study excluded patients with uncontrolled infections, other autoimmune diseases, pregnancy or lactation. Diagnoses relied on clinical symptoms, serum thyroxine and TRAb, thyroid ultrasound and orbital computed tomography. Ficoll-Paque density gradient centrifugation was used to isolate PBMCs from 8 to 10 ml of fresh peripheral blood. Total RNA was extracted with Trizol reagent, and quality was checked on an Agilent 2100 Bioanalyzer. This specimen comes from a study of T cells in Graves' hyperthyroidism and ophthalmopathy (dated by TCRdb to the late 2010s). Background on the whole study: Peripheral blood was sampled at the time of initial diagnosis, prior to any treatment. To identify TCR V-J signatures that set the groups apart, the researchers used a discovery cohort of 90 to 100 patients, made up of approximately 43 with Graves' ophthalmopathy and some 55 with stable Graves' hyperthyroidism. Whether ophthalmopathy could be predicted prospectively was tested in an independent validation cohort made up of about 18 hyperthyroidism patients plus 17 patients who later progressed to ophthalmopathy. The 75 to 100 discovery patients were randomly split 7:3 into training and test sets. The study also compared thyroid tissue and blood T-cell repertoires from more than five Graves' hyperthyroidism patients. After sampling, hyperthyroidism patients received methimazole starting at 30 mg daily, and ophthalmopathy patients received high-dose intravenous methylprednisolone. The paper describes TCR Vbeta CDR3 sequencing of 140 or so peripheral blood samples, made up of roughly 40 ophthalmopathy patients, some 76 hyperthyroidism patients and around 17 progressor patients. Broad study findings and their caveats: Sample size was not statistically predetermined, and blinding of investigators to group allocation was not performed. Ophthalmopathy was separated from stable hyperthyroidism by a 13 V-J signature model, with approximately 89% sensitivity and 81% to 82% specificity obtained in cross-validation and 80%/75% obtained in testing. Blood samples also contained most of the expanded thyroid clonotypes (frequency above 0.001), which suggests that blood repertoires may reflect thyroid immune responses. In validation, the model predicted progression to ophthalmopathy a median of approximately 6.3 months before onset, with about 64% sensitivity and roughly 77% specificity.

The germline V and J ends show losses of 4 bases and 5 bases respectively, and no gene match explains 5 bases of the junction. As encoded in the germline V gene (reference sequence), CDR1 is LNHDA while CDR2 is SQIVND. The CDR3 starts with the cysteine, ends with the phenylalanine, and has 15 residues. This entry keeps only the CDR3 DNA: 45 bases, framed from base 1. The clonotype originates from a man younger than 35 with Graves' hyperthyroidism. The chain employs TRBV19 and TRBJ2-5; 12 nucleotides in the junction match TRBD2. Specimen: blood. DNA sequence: TGTGCCAGTAGTACCCTAGCGGGGGGGCTGGAGACCCAGTACTTC. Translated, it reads CASSTLAGGLETQYF.